This is a list of T cell receptor beta chains from one sample in a study of human T cells and chemical hapten exposure. TCRdb analysed the RACE reads with MiXCR anew, one entry per CDR3 protein. Among 110,000 to 150,000 distinct CDR3 sequences, over 9.5% were seen once, and the ten largest hold 1.4%. This specimen consisted of whole blood, obtained in connection with sensitization to the hapten diphenylcyclopropenone (DPC). The receptors shown here come from a woman between 45 and 60 years old with alopecia areata. Some clones in this sample may be carry-over from other donors' samples. The CDR3 runs from the conserved cysteine through the conserved F or W. A D gene is named only where the DNA matches it firmly. Rows may omit the clone size; those that give it use once, few, many or a size class.

V gene	clone size	D gene	J gene	CDR3 DNA	CDR3 protein
TRBV5-1	once	NA	TRBJ1-3	TGCGCCAGCAGCCCCGGGTCCGGAAACACCATATATTTT	CASSPGSGNTIYF
TRBV7-3	many	NA	TRBJ2-2	TGTGCCAGCAGCTTAAGGGCCCGAGGCACCGGGGAGCTGTTTTTT	CASSLRARGTGELFF
TRBV2	NA	NA	TRBJ2-1	TGTGCCTCATTTGGGAGGGGGAGCTCCTACAATGAGCAGTTCTTC	CASFGRGSSYNEQFF
TRBV29-1	few	TRBD2	TRBJ2-1	TGCAGCGCTAGCCACCCTAGCGGGAGCGGGTTCTTC	CSASHPSGSGFF
TRBV18	NA	TRBD2	TRBJ2-1	TGTGCCAGCTCATCAAGAGCTAGCGGGAGTTTTGAGCAGTTCTTC	CASSSRASGSFEQFF
TRBV6-2/TRBV6-3	many	TRBD2	TRBJ2-3	TGTGCCAGCCGAAACGGGGGGACTAGCTTTGATACGCAGTATTTT	CASRNGGTSFDTQYF
TRBV20-1	NA	NA	TRBJ2-3	TGCAGTGCTAGGAAGGCTAGCGTCGACACTCATTTT	CSARKASVDTHF
TRBV27	few	NA	TRBJ1-1	TGTGCCAGCAGTTTATCGGTTTCATCGAGAGCTTTCTTT	CASSLSVSSRAFF
TRBV12-3/TRBV12-4	many	TRBD1	TRBJ2-5	TGTGCCAGCAGATCCGGGACAGGGTTGCAGACCCAGTACTTC	CASRSGTGLQTQYF
TRBV4-2	NA	NA	TRBJ1-2	TGTGCCAGCAGCCAAGACTTGGGACCCAAGGGGGACTATGGCTACACCTTC	CASSQDLGPKGDYGYTF
TRBV30	NA	TRBD2	TRBJ2-7	TGTGCCTGGGCCCCCGGACTAGTATTCTACGAGCAGTACTTC	CAWAPGLVFYEQYF
TRBV5-1	few	NA	TRBJ2-4	TGCGCCAGCAGCTTGGTTACGACCCAGGCAAACATTCAGTACTTC	CASSLVTTQANIQYF
TRBV30	many	TRBD1	TRBJ2-4	TGTGCCTGGAGCACAGGGGGTGGTATGAACATTCAGTACTTC	CAWSTGGGMNIQYF
TRBV11-2	many	TRBD1	TRBJ1-1	TGTGCCAGCAGCACAACAGGGGGACTGAACACTGAAGCTTTCTTT	CASSTTGGLNTEAFF
TRBV28	many	NA	TRBJ2-1	TGTGCCAGCACCCGGACTGCCCGCTCCTACAATGAGCAGTTCTTC	CASTRTARSYNEQFF
TRBV7-6	NA	TRBD1	TRBJ1-6	TGTGCCAGCAGCACGACAGGGGCGAATTCACCCCTCCACTTT	CASSTTGANSPLHF
TRBV29-1	few	TRBD1	TRBJ2-3	TGCAGCGCCTTCGAGGGACAGCGCACAGATACGCAGTATTTT	CSAFEGQRTDTQYF
TRBV30	NA	NA	TRBJ2-1	TGTGCCTGGAGTGTACGGGGAAATGAGCAGTTCTTC	CAWSVRGNEQFF
TRBV5-1	few	NA	TRBJ2-7	TGCGCCAGCAGCGTGGACAGAGACGTCTCCTACGAGCAGTACTTC	CASSVDRDVSYEQYF
TRBV6-2/TRBV6-3	NA	NA	TRBJ2-7	TGTGCCGCTGGCCCGGGGCGGGCGAGCTCCTACGAGCAGTACTTC	CAAGPGRASSYEQYF
TRBV30	few	NA	TRBJ2-2	TGTGCCTGGAGAATTCGGACACCCGGGGAGCTGTTTTTT	CAWRIRTPGELFF
TRBV11-2	many	NA	TRBJ2-1	TGTGCCACCCAGGAACGAAGCCTCCAGGGGAATGAGCAGTTCTTC	CATQERSLQGNEQFF
TRBV5-1	NA	NA	TRBJ2-7	TGCGCCAGCAGTTTACGAGACACCAGGGGTCTCCTGACCTACGAGCAGTACTTC	CASSLRDTRGLLTYEQYF
TRBV7-9	few	TRBD1	TRBJ2-1	TGTGCCAGCAGTTCTTTTGGGGACAGGGGCCACAATGAGCAGTTCTTC	CASSSFGDRGHNEQFF
TRBV11-2	NA	TRBD2	TRBJ2-3	TGTGCCAGCAGCGGTCCTAGCGGGAAGAGCACAGATACGCAGTATTTT	CASSGPSGKSTDTQYF
TRBV6-7	NA	TRBD1	TRBJ1-1	TGTGCCAGCAGTACCAGGGGGAAGAACACTGAAGCTTTCTTT	CASSTRGKNTEAFF
TRBV7-2	NA	NA	TRBJ2-1	TGTGCCAGCAGCTTAACCGGGACCAATTACAATGAGCAGTTCTTC	CASSLTGTNYNEQFF